One T cell receptor (beta chain) is described in this entry. Profiles of TCR beta VDJ and CDR3 were generated from a genomic DNA template. TCRdb fed the reads into MiXCR, producing one record per CDR3 protein. The table includes around 290,000 distinct CDR3 sequences, approximately 60% detected once. The data were obtained in a study of CD8+CD57+ T cells in acquired aplastic anemia. The CDR3 loop spans 12 amino acids. Germline CDR1 ENHRY, CDR2 SYGVKD. The V and J ends lost 7 bases and 6 bases respectively, with 11 bases between them. Individuals selected for sequencing had exhibited CD8+CD57+ cell expansion on flow cytometry. Severe acquired aplastic anemia was the diagnosis recorded for all patients. There was no therapy given to any patient before the blood sampling took place.

V gene TRBV10-3 combines with J gene TRBJ2-3, with D possibly TRBD1 on 6 matching bases. Sequencing was performed on sorted CD4+, CD8+, or CD8+CD57+ T cells (not recorded which) from PBMCs. The TCR originated in a human donor with aplastic anemia. The CDR3 is CAIKAGVDTQYF. For the CDR3, the DNA is TGTGCCATCAAAGCAGGGGTGGATACGCAGTATTTT.